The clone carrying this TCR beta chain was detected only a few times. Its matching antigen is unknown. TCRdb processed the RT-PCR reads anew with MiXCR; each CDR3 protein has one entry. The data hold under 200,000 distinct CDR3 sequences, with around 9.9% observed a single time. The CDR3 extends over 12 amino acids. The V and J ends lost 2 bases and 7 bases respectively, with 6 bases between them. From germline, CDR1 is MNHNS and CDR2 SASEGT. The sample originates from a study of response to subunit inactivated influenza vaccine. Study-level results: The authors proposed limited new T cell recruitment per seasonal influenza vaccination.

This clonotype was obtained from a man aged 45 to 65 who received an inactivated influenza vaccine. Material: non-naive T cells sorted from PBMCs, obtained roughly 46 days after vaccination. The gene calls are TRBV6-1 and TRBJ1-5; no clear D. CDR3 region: CASSEPVQPQHF. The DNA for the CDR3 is TGTGCCAGCAGTGAACCAGTCCAGCCCCAGCATTTT.